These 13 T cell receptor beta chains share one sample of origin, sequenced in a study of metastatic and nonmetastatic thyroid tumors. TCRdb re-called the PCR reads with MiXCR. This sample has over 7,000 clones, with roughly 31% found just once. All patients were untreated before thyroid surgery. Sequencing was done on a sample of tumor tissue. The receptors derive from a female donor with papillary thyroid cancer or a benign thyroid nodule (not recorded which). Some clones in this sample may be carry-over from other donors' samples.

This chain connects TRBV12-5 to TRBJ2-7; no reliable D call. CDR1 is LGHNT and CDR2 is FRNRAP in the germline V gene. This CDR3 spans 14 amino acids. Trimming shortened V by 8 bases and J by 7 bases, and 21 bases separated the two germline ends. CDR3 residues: CASSPDGATGEQYF. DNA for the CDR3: TGTGCTAGTTCCCCCGACGGAGCTACTGGGGAGCAGTACTTC.

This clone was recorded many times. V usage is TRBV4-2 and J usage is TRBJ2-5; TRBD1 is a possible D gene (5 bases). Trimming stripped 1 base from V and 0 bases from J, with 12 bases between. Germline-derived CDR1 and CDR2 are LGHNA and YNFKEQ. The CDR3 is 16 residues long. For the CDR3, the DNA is TGTGCCAGCAGCCAAGTACAGGAACTGTACCAAGAGACCCAGTACTTC. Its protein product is CASSQVQELYQETQYF.

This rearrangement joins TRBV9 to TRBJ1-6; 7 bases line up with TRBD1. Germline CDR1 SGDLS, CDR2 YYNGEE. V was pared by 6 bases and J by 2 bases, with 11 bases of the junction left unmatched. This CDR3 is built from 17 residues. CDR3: CASTEMDRPAYNSPLHF. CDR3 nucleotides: TGTGCCAGCACCGAAATGGACAGGCCAGCCTATAATTCACCCCTCCACTTT.

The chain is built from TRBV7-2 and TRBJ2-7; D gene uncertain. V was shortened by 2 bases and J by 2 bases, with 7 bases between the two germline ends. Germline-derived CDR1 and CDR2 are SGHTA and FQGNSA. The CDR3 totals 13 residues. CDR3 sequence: CASSLPQAYEQYF. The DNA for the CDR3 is TGTGCCAGCAGCTTACCCCAGGCCTACGAGCAGTACTTC.

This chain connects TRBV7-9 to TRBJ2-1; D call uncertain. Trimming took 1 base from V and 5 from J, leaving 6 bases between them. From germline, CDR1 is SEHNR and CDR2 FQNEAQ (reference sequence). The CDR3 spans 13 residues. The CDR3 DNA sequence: TGTGCCAGCAGCTTAGGGGCTAACAATGAGCAGTTCTTC. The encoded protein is CASSLGANNEQFF.

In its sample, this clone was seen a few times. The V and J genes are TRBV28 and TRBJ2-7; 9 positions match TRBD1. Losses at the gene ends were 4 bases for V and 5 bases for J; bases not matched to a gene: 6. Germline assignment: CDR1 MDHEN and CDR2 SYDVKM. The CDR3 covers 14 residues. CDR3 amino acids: CASSSYRGQDEQYF. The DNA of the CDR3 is TGTGCCAGCAGTTCGTACAGGGGGCAGGACGAGCAGTACTTC.

In nucleotides, the CDR3 is TGTGCCAGCAGCGTCGGACAGGGGAATCAGCCCCAGCATTTT. It encodes CASSVGQGNQPQHF. The chain recombines TRBV9 with TRBJ1-5; TRBD1 aligns across 9 bases. The trim removed 2 bases at V and 4 bases at J, leaving 1 base unmatched. The germline V gene has CDR1 SGDLS and CDR2 YYNGEE. This CDR3 is built from 14 residues. The full variable domain, in which reference TRBV9 and TRBJ1-5 provide the parts outside the CDR3, is DSGVTQTPKHLITATGQRVTLRCSPRSGDLSVYWYQQSLDQGLQFLIQYYNGEERAKGNILERFSAQQFPDLHSELNLSSLELGDSALYFCASSVGQGNQPQHFGDGTRLSIL.

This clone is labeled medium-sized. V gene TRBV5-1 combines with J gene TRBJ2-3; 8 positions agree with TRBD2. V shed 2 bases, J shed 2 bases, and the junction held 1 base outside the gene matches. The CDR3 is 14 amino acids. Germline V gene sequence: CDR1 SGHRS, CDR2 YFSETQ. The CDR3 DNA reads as TGCGCCAGCAGCTTTAGCGGGATCACAGATACGCAGTATTTT. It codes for CASSFSGITDTQYF.

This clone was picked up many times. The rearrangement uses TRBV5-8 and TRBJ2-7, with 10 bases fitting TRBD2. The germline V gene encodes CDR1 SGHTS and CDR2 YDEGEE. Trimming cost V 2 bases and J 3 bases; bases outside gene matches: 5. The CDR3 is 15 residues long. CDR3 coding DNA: TGTGCCAGCAGCTTACTAGCGGGGAGACTCTACGAGCAGTACTTC. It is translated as CASSLLAGRLYEQYF. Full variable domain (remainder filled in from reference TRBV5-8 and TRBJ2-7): EAGVTQSPTHLIKTRGQQATLRCSPISGHTSVYWYQQALGLGLQFLLWYDEGEERNRGNFPPRFSGRQFPNYSSELNVNALELEDSALYLCASSLLAGRLYEQYFGPGTRLTVT.

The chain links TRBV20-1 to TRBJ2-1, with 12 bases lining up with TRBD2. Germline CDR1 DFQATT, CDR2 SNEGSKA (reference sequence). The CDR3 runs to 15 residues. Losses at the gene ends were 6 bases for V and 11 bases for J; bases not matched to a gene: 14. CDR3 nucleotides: TGCAGTGCAGAGGTACACAATGGACTAGCGGGACAGCAGTTCTTC. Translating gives CSAEVHNGLAGQQFF.

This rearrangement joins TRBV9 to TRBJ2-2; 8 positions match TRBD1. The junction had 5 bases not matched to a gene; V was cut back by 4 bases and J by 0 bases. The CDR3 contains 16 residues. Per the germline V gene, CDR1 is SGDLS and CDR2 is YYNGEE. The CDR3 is CASSLQGETNTGELFF. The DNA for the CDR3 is TGTGCCAGCAGCTTACAGGGGGAGACGAACACCGGGGAGCTGTTTTTT.

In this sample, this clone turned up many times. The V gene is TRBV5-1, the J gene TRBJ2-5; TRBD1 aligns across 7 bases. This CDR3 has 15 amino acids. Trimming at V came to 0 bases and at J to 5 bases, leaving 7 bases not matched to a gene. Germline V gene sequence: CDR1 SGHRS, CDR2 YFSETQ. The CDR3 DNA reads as TGCGCCAGCAGCTTGGCCCACAGGGGCATGGAGACCCAGTACTTC. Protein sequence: CASSLAHRGMETQYF. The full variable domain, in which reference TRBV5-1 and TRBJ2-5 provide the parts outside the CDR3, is KAGVTQTPRYLIKTRGQQVTLSCSPISGHRSVSWYQQTPGQGLQFLFEYFSETQRNKGNFPGRFSGRQFSNSRSEMNVSTLELGDSALYLCASSLAHRGMETQYFGPGTRLLVL.

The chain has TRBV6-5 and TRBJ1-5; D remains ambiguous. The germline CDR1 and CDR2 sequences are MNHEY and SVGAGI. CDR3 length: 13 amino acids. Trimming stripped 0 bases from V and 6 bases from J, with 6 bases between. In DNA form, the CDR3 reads TGTGCCAGCAGTTACTCGAACGGTCAGCCCCAGCATTTT. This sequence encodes CASSYSNGQPQHF.